The present TCR beta chain was sequenced within a study of long-term antiretroviral therapy in people with HIV. Runs used v3.0 of the immunoSEQ assay and were done at survey level. Clones were sequenced by immunoSEQ multiplex PCR, and TCRdb holds only the in-frame ones, with some missing. The data hold about 30,000 clones, with 94% observed a single time. About this clone itself: Antigen: not known.

Study results and caveats: The blood, collected between the mid-2000s and the late 2010s, was possibly taken under older ART regimens. After ART, diversity increased yet remained lower than transplant donor controls.

This CDR3 spans 14 amino acids. V trimming: 2 bases; J trimming: 5 bases; junction bases outside the gene matches: 5. Germline values: CDR1 SGDLS, CDR2 YYNGEE. The chain joins TRBV9 to TRBJ1-1; 8 positions match TRBD1. The clonotype originates from a woman between 50 and 59 years old with HIV. The sequences come from unsorted PBMCs, collected around 5.5 years after starting antiretroviral therapy. Here the CDR3 DNA reads TGTGCCAGCAGCGTGGCCCAGGGGGCGACTGAAGCTTTCTTT. Translating it yields CASSVAQGATEAFF.